This TCR beta chain is drawn from a study of T cell responses to AZD1222 COVID-19 vaccine. Study-wide points: Donors were mostly white British, more females; clonal diversity possibly underestimated. Nearly half of spike-specific TCRs reportedly target variant regions that are unmutated in the B.1.351 and B.1.1.7 variants.

In the case of this clone: The antigen is unknown.

Germline loops: CDR1 SGHTS, CDR2 YDEGEE. The CDR3 contains 13 residues. Trimming removed 4 bases from V and 7 bases from J, with 12 bases in between. Libraries were prepared by immunoSEQ multiplex PCR; TCRdb keeps only in-frame clonotypes and omits some of them. The table has around 99,000 clones, roughly 90% seen once. Source: peripheral blood, taken 28 days after the second AZD1222 dose. The TCR was taken from an adult who received the AZD1222 COVID-19 vaccine. The V call is TRBV5-8, the J call TRBJ1-5, with TRBD1 as a possible D gene (5 bases). CDR3 in amino acids: CASSQGRDQPQHF. In DNA form, the CDR3 reads TGTGCCAGCAGCCAGGGAAGGGACCAGCCCCAGCATTTT.